The present entry profiles one TCR beta chain with its context. Germline V gene data show CDR1 as WSHSY and CDR2 as SAAADI. V lost 4 bases to trimming and J lost 0 bases; unmatched junction nucleotides: 5. This CDR3 has 16 amino acids. Study processing details: Reference gene primer amplification in the assay estimated nucleated cell counts. Data came from immunoSEQ multiplex PCR; TCRdb stores just in-frame clones and leaves some out. That table supplies the V and J calls and clone size; D and trimming were determined from the DNA. Of a few hundred thousand clones in the sample, 87% were seen once. This sample was included in a study of blood T cell repertoires in COVID-19. In the study overall: Collection of acute and convalescent COVID-19 samples took place in the United States, Italy and Spain. T cells, B-cell-depleted T cells, or PBMCs provided the cDNA or gDNA that served as material.

The TCR sequence derives from a man between 18 and 29 years old with active or convalescent COVID-19. V usage is TRBV10-2 and J usage is TRBJ2-4; 8 bases are shared with TRBD2. The specimen was peripheral blood. The CDR3 protein is CASSGREDLAKNIQYF. The CDR3 bases are TGCGCCAGCAGTGGGCGGGAGGACCTAGCCAAAAACATTCAGTACTTC.